This T cell receptor beta chain was profiled in a study of shared clonotypes between healthy human individuals. About the study: Each donor's CD8 memory used one plate, CD8 naive two, each CD4 subset three. Points from the study as a whole: It was the few donors that limited the genetic and exposure-history diversity represented.

This CDR3 comprises 13 residues. V dropped 2 bases and J dropped 6 bases, with 10 bases sitting between them. Germline-derived CDR1 and CDR2 are MNHEY and SVGAGI. Recent vaccinations or acute infections were absent in the healthy HIV-negative adult donors. Adult Caucasians living in Nashville, Tennessee made up all of the donors. Note on this clone: No antigen is known for it.

Profiling relied on immunoSEQ multiplex PCR, and the TCRdb table lists in-frame clones only, not all of them. This table has approximately 2.3 million clones, roughly 93% appearing once. The chain has TRBV6-5 and TRBJ1-2; D unclear. The receptor's source is a man between 18 and 35 years old in good health. Some clones in this sample may be carry-over from other donors' samples. Sequencing input: naive CD4+ T cells from PBMCs. The sample's subset: CD45RA+ positively selected. CDR3 residues: CASSYGAWNGYTF. CDR3 sequence (DNA): TGTGCCAGCAGTTACGGCGCGTGGAATGGCTACACCTTC.